These T cell receptor beta chains were read from a single sample in a study of early T cells in non-severe SARS-CoV-2 infection. In TCRdb, the 5' RACE reads were re-called with MiXCR into one record per CDR3 protein. The sample yields 25,000 to 30,000 distinct CDR3 sequences, around 5.9% seen once. Sequencing used whole blood. These receptors came from an adult who was a healthcare worker with PCR-confirmed SARS-CoV-2 infection or an uninfected control (not recorded which). CDR3s include the opening cysteine and the closing phenylalanine or tryptophan.

CASTGGNYGYTF | TRBV7-9
CASSQVIRNGLKDGEAFF | TRBV3-1
CASSPPWGDAEAFF | TRBV18
CASSDRRAYGYTF | TRBV19
CASSGDRYNEQFF | TRBV11-2
CASSTDSYEQYF | TRBV5-4
CASSGSGTHNEQFF | TRBV9
CASSEIGNTEAFF | TRBV10-2
CASSIRDRPLGVEQYF | TRBV19
CASSRWRAWGGYTF | TRBV3-1
CASKGTANTGELFF | TRBV6-6
CASSKDGNTEAFF | TRBV5-1
CAVSGTQNTEAFF | TRBV10-3
CASSLEGVPETQYF | TRBV7-6
CSVGGTGEQYF | TRBV29-1
CASSQVRNSGGIYNEQFF | TRBV4-2
CASSLRYNNEQFF | TRBV28
CSASPLTYNEQFF | TRBV20-1
CASSRPLYGYTF | TRBV2
CASSHRTGTDTQYF | TRBV4-3
CASSFSLGYEQYF | TRBV7-6
CAISEKESGQGGEKLFF | TRBV10-3
CSARPTSTDTQYF | TRBV20-1
CASSSGLAGPTDTQYF | TRBV7-6
CASSAGLLQETQYF | TRBV27
CASSKRPTDTQYF | TRBV10-1
CASSPTRDFDYEQYF | TRBV28
CASSEVFSANTGELFF | TRBV25-1
CASSPMGDEQYF | TRBV6-6
CASSGSGTLYGYTF | TRBV7-2
CASSPLTRGVYEQYF | TRBV7-6
CASSSGPNLDTQYF | TRBV5-1
CASSAPPRLADNEQFF | TRBV28
CVSSPPGRGTEAFF | TRBV18
CASRTGWGTEAFF | TRBV6-5
CAWSVVGTYNEQFF | TRBV30
CASSLEGQGINEQFF | TRBV7-6
CSARQGGSTGNTIYF | TRBV20-1
CSARDFGGTEAFF | TRBV20-1
CASTPPSGRATDTQYF | TRBV28
CASSQKPWDWGGYEQYF | TRBV23-1
CASSGGYQPQHF | TRBV28